This T cell receptor (beta chain) was captured in a study of technical replicates of blood from a few donors. The assay was immunoSEQ multiplex PCR, and TCRdb's table has in-frame clones only and misses some. The sample carries 85,000 to 100,000 clones, roughly 95% recorded once. Trimming at V came to 7 bases and at J to 0 bases, leaving 8 bases not matched to a gene. The CDR3 is made up of 16 amino acids. Germline V gene sequence: CDR1 SEHNR, CDR2 FQNEAQ (reference sequence). V gene TRBV7-9 combines with J gene TRBJ2-1, with 8 bases matching TRBD2. The sequence was obtained from a human donor in good health. Sequencing was performed on T cells isolated from PBMCs. CDR3 amino acids: CASILLAGSSYNEQFF. DNA for the CDR3: TGTGCCAGCATCCTCCTAGCGGGTAGCTCCTACAATGAGCAGTTCTTC.